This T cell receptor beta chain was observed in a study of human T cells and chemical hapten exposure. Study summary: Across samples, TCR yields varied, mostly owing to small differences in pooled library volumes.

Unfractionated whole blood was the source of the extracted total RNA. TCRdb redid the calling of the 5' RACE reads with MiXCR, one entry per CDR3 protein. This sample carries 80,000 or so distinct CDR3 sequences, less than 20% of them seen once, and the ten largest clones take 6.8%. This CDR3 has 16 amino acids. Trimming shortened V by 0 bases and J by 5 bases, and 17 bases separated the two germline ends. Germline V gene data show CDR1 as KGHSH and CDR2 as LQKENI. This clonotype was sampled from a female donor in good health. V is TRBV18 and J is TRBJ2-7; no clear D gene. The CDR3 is CASSPPSGDWAHEQYF. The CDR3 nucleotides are TGTGCCAGCTCACCACCGTCAGGAGACTGGGCCCACGAGCAGTACTTC.